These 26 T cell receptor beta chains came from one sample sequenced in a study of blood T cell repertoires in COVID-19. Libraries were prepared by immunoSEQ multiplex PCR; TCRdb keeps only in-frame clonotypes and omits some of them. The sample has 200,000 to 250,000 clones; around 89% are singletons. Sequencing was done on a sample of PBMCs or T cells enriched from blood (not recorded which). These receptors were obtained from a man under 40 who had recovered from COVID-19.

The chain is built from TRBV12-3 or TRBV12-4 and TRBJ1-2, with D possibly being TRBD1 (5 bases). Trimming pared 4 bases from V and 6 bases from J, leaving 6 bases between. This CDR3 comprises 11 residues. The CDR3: CASSSRDGYTF. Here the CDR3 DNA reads TGTGCCAGCAGTTCCAGGGATGGCTACACCTTC.

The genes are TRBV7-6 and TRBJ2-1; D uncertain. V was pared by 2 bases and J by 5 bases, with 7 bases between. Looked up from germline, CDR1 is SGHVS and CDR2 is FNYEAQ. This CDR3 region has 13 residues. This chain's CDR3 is CASSLLADNEQFF. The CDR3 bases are TGTGCCAGCAGCTTATTGGCCGACAATGAGCAGTTCTTC. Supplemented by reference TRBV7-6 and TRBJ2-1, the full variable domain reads GAGVSQSPRYKVTKRGQDVALRCDPISGHVSLYWYRQALGQGPEFLTYFNYEAQQDKSGLPNDRFSAERPEGSISTLTIQRTEQRDSAMYRCASSLLADNEQFFGPGTRLTVL.

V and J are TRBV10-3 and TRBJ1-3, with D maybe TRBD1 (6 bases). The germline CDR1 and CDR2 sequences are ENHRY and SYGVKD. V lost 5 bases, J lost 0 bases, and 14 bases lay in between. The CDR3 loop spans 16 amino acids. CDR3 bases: TGTGCCATCAGTTTTATTCAGACAGGCTCTGGAAACACCATATATTTT. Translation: CAISFIQTGSGNTIYF.

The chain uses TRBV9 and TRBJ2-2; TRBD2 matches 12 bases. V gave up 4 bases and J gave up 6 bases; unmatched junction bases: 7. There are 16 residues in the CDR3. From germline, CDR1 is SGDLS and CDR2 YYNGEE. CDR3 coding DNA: TGTGCCAGCAGCCCATCTAGCGGGGGGGCGTCCGGGGAGCTGTTTTTT. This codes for CASSPSSGGASGELFF.

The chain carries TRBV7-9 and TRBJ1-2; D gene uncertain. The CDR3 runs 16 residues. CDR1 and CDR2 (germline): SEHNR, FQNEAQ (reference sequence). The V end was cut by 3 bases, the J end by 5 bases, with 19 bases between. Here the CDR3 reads CASSFFSAAVVYGYTF. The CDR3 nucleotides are TGTGCCAGCAGCTTTTTCTCCGCCGCGGTGGTTTATGGCTACACCTTC. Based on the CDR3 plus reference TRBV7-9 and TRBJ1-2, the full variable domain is DTGVSQNPRHKITKRGQNVTFRCDPISEHNRLYWYRQTLGQGPEFLTYFQNEAQLEKSRLLSDRFSAERPKGSFSTLEIQRTEQGDSAMYLCASSFFSAAVVYGYTFGSGTRLTVV.

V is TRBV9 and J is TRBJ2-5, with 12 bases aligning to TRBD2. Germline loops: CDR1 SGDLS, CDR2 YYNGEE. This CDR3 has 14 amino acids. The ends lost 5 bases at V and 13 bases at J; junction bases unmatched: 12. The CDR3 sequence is CASSPSRLAGEVYF. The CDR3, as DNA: TGTGCCAGCAGTCCATCCCGACTAGCGGGAGAGGTGTACTTC. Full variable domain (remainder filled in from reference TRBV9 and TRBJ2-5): DSGVTQTPKHLITATGQRVTLRCSPRSGDLSVYWYQQSLDQGLQFLIQYYNGEERAKGNILERFSAQQFPDLHSELNLSSLELGDSALYFCASSPSRLAGEVYFGPGTRLLVL.

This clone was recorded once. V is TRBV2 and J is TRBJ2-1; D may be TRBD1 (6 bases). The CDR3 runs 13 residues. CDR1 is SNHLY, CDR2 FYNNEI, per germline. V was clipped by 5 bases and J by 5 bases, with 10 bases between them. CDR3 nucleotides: TGTGCCAGCAGTACAGGGACCCACAATGAGCAGTTCTTC. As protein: CASSTGTHNEQFF.

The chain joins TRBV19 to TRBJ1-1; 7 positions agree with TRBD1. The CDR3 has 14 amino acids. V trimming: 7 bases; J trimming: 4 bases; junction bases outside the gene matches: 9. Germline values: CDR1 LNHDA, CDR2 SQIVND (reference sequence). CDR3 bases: TGTGCCAGTATCGACAGGGAGCGTGGCACTGAAGCTTTCTTT. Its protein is CASIDRERGTEAFF.

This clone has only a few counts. CDR3 amino acids: CASRPGAGNSPLHF. The DNA of the CDR3 is TGTGCCAGCAGGCCAGGGGCAGGTAATTCACCCCTCCACTTT. The rearrangement links TRBV2 to TRBJ1-6, with a tentative D call TRBD1 (6 bases). CDR3 length equals 14 residues. In germline, CDR1 is SNHLY, CDR2 FYNNEI. V was cut by 6 bases and J by 6 bases, with 12 bases left in between.

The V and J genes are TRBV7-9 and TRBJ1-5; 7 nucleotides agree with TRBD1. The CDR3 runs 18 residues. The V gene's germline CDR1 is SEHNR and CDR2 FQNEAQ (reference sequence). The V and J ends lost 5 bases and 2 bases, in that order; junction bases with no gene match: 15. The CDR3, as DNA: TGTGCCAGCAGCCGGGGGACAGCGGATTATAGCGGCAATCAGCCCCAGCATTTT. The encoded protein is CASSRGTADYSGNQPQHF.

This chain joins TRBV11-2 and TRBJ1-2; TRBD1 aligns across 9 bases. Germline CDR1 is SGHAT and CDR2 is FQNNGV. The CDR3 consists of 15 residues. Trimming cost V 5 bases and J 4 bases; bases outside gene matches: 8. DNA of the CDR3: TGTGCCAGCAGCGATACATCGACAGGGGGCTATGGCTACACCTTC. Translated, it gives CASSDTSTGGYGYTF.

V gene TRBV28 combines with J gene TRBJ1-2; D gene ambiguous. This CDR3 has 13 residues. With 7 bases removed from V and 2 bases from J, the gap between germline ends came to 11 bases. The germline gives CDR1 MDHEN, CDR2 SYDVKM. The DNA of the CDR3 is TGTGCCAGCACGACTCAAGCGAACTATGGCTACACCTTC. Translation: CASTTQANYGYTF.

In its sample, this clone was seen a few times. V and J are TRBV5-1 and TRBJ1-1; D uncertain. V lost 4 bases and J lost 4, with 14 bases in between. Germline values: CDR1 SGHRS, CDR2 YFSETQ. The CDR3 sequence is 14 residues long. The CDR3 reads CASSSGVLTTEAFF. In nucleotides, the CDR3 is TGCGCCAGCAGCAGCGGGGTCCTGACCACTGAAGCTTTCTTT.

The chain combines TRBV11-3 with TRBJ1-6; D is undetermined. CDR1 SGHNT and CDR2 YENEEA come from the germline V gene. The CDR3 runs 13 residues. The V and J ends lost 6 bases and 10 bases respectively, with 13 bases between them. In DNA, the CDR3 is TGTGCCAGCAGTCAAACGGGGTTCTCACCCCTCCACTTT. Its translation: CASSQTGFSPLHF.

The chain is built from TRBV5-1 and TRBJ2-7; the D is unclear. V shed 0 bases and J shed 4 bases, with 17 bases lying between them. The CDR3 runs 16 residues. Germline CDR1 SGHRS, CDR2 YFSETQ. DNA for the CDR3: TGCGCCAGCAGCTTGGCCAGAGGTCCCCCCCCTTACGAGCAGTACTTC. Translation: CASSLARGPPPYEQYF. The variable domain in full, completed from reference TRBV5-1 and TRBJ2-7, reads KAGVTQTPRYLIKTRGQQVTLSCSPISGHRSVSWYQQTPGQGLQFLFEYFSETQRNKGNFPGRFSGRQFSNSRSEMNVSTLELGDSALYLCASSLARGPPPYEQYFGPGTRLTVT.

CDR3 bases: TGTGCCAGCAGTTACCAGGACAGCTATGGCTACACCTTC. It codes for CASSYQDSYGYTF. The chain carries TRBV6-5 and TRBJ1-2, with D perhaps matching TRBD1 (6 bases). The germline V and J ends were trimmed by 2 bases and 4 bases, with 8 bases remaining between them. Germline V gives CDR1 MNHEY, CDR2 SVGAGI. This CDR3 is 13 amino acids long.

The CDR3 spells CASSEAGAEQYF. The CDR3, as DNA: TGTGCCAGCAGTGAAGCAGGGGCCGAGCAGTACTTC. V is TRBV2 and J is TRBJ2-7; D perhaps matches TRBD1 (5 bases). The CDR3 loop spans 12 amino acids. Deletions cut 0 bases from V and 6 bases from J, with 6 bases between. Germline values: CDR1 SNHLY, CDR2 FYNNEI.

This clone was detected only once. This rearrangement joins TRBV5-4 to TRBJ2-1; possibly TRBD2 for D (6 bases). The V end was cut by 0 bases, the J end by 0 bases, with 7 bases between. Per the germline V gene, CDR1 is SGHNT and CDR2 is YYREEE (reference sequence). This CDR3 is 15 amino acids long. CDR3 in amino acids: CASSLGTTSYNEQFF. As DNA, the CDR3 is TGTGCCAGCAGCTTGGGGACTACCTCCTACAATGAGCAGTTCTTC. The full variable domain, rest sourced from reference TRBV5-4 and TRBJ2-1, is ETGVTQSPTHLIKTRGQQVTLRCSSQSGHNTVSWYQQALGQGPQFIFQYYREEENGRGNFPPRFSGLQFPNYSSELNVNALELDDSALYLCASSLGTTSYNEQFFGPGTRLTVL.

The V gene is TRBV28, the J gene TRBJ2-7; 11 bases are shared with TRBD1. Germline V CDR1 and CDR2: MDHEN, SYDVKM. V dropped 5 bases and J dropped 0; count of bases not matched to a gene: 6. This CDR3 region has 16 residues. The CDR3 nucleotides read TGTGCCAGCAGTACCCCAGGACAGGGGGCCTCCTACGAGCAGTACTTC. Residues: CASSTPGQGASYEQYF.

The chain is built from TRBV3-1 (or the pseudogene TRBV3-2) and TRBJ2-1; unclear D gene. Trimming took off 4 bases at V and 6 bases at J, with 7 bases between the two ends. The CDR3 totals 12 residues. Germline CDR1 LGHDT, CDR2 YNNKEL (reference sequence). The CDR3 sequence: CASSPGSNEQFF. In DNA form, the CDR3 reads TGTGCCAGCAGCCCAGGCTCCAATGAGCAGTTCTTC.

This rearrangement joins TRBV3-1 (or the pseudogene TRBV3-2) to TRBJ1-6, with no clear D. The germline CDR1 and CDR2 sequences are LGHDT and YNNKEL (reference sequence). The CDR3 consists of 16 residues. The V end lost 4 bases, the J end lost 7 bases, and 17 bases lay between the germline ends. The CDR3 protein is CASSPPGGRRNSPLHF. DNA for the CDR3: TGTGCCAGCAGCCCCCCAGGAGGGCGAAGGAATTCACCCCTCCACTTT.

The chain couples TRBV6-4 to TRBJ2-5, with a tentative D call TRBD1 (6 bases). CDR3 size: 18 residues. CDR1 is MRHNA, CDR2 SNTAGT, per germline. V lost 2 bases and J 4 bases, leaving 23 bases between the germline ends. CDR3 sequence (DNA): TGTGCCAGCAGTGACGACATGGCTAGGGGGATCCCCCCAGAGACCCAGTACTTC. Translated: CASSDDMARGIPPETQYF.

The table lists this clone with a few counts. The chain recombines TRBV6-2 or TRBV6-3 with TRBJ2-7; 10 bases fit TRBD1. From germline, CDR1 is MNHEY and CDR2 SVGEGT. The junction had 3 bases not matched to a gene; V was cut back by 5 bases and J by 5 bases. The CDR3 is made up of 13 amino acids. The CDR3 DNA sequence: TGTGCCAGCAGTGCCGGGACAGGGGACGAGCAGTACTTC. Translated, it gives CASSAGTGDEQYF.

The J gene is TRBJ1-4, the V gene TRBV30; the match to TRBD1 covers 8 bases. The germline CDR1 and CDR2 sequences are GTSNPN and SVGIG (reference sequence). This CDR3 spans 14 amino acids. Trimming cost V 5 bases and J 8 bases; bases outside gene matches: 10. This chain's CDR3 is CAWARGTGEEKLFF. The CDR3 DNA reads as TGTGCCTGGGCCCGAGGGACAGGAGAAGAAAAACTGTTTTTT.

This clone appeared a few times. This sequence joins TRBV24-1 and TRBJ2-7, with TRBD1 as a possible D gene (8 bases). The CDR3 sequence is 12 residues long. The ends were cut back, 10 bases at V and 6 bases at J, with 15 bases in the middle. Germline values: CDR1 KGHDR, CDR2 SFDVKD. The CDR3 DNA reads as TGTGCCACGAGCGGGACAGGTAGCGAGCAGTACTTC. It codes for CATSGTGSEQYF.

CDR3: CASSFHGSNSPLHF. The CDR3 nucleotides are TGTGCCAGCAGTTTCCATGGCTCGAATTCACCCCTCCACTTT. The chain has TRBV27 and TRBJ1-6; D unclear. The CDR3 is made up of 14 amino acids. V shed 3 bases and J shed 7 bases, with 10 bases lying between them. Per germline, CDR1 MNHEY and CDR2 SMNVEV (reference sequence).